These 20 T cell receptor beta chains originate from one sample sequenced in a study of regulatory T cells in long-lasting Graves disease. Arm-PCR with iRepertoire HTBI primers amplified the CDR3 regions for these TCR beta libraries. TCRdb redid the calling of the multiplex PCR reads with MiXCR, one entry per CDR3 protein. Counted here are hundreds of thousands of distinct CDR3 sequences, roughly 15% occurring once; the ten biggest clones make up about 11%. This sample's time point: newly diagnosed GD, antithyroid drugs for less than 3 months. Preparation of the TCR library used RNA extracted from PBMCs. The sample was also reused in another study, on T cells in Graves' hyperthyroidism and ophthalmopathy.

The starting material was peripheral blood mononuclear cells (PBMCs), obtained at new diagnosis, from a patient treated with antithyroid drugs. The receptor set was obtained from a woman in her twenties or thirties with Graves disease.

The chain employs TRBV29-1 and TRBJ2-3; the match to TRBD1 covers 10 bases. V lost 5 bases and J lost 4; bases outside the gene matches: 6. Germline V gives CDR1 SQVTM, CDR2 ANQGSEA. The CDR3 length is 14 residues. The CDR3 bases are TGCAGCGTTATACGGGACAGGGGATCAGATACGCAGTATTTT. Translated: CSVIRDRGSDTQYF.

This clonotype was detected many times. The rearrangement joins TRBV28 to TRBJ2-3, with 8 bases identical to TRBD2. Germline V gives CDR1 MDHEN, CDR2 SYDVKM. The V and J ends lost 5 bases and 4 bases, in that order; junction bases with no gene match: 8. The CDR3 loop spans 15 amino acids. The CDR3 region has the DNA TGTGCCAGCAGTCCTCCCGGGACTAGTTCAGATACGCAGTATTTT. Translation gives CASSPPGTSSDTQYF.

This clonotype was counted only a few times. The chain carries TRBV29-1 and TRBJ2-3; D gene uncertain. CDR1 SQVTM and CDR2 ANQGSEA come from the germline V gene. V lost 4 bases, J lost 5 bases, and 10 bases lay in between. This CDR3 spans 12 amino acids. CDR3 in amino acids: CSVVGSKDTQYF. The CDR3 DNA follows: TGCAGCGTTGTCGGCAGTAAAGATACGCAGTATTTT.

In its sample, this clonotype was seen many times. The chain couples TRBV6-2 or TRBV6-3 to TRBJ2-7, with D hard to call. V was shortened by 2 bases and J by 0 bases, with 11 bases between the two germline ends. Germline V CDR1 and CDR2: MNHEY, SVGEGT. The CDR3 totals 15 residues. CDR3 protein: CASSYEGRSSYEQYF. CDR3 sequence (DNA): TGTGCCAGCAGTTACGAAGGTCGTAGCTCCTACGAGCAGTACTTC.

Details on this clonotype: This sequence may be a read error, since a much larger clone differs from it by one base. J is TRBJ1-5 and V is TRBV30; possibly TRBD1 for D (6 bases). This CDR3 comprises 13 residues. Trimming shortened V by 8 bases and J by 7 bases, and 18 bases separated the two germline ends. Germline values: CDR1 GTSNPN, CDR2 SVGIG (reference sequence). The CDR3 loop reads CARAKTGSQPQHF. The CDR3 coding sequence is TGTGCCCGGGCAAAAACAGGGTCCCAGCCCCAGCATTTT.

The rearrangement links TRBV6-1 to TRBJ2-2, with D possibly being TRBD1 or TRBD2 (5 bases each). The CDR3 spans 14 residues. With 8 bases removed from V and 3 bases from J, the gap between germline ends came to 13 bases. Germline lookup yields CDR1 MNHNS and CDR2 SASEGT. CDR3 residues: CASGRDGDTGELFF. In DNA form, the CDR3 reads TGTGCCAGCGGAAGGGACGGAGACACCGGGGAGCTGTTTTTT.

This clonotype has more than one count but fewer than ten. A read error is possible here, since a much larger clone lies one base away. The chain carries TRBV7-8 and TRBJ2-1; 10 bases line up with TRBD2. This CDR3 is built from 17 residues. Germline CDR1 reads SGHVS; CDR2 reads FQNEAQ. CDR3 bases: TGTGCCAGCAGCCACCAAAGGACTAGCGGCCGTCACAATGAGCAGCTCTTC. Its protein is CASSHQRTSGRHNEQLF.

This clonotype was recorded many times. This chain's CDR3 is CASSLGRWHGELFF. The CDR3 coding sequence is TGTGCCAGCAGCTTGGGAAGGTGGCACGGGGAGCTGTTTTTT. The chain is built from TRBV5-5 and TRBJ2-2; D remains unclear. V dropped 0 bases and J dropped 7 bases, with 10 bases sitting between them. This CDR3 spans 14 amino acids. CDR1 is SGHKS, CDR2 YYEKEE, per germline (reference sequence).

The DNA of the CDR3 is TGTGCCAGCAGCGTAGATGGGACTAGCGGAGTGCAGTACTTC. It specifies CASSVDGTSGVQYF. V gene TRBV9 combines with J gene TRBJ2-7, with 11 bases fitting TRBD2. Germline loops: CDR1 SGDLS, CDR2 YYNGEE. The CDR3 extends over 14 amino acids. Germline trimming cut 0 bases from V and 9 bases from J; bases unmatched to any gene: 5.

This clonotype came up many times. The chain joins TRBV18 to TRBJ2-7; D perhaps matches TRBD1 (5 bases). The CDR3 is made up of 12 amino acids. Trimming stripped 6 bases from V and 5 bases from J, with 11 bases between. Germline V gene data show CDR1 as KGHSH and CDR2 as LQKENI. The CDR3 DNA reads TGTGCCAGCTCCAGGACCAGGGACGAGCAGTACTTC. Amino acids: CASSRTRDEQYF.

This clonotype was observed many times. The V call is TRBV28, the J call TRBJ2-7; D uncertain. There are 16 residues in the CDR3. CDR1 is MDHEN and CDR2 is SYDVKM in the germline V gene. The germline V and J ends were trimmed by 4 bases and 2 bases, with 18 bases remaining between them. The CDR3 reads CASSSRPPTVTYEQYF. In nucleotides, the CDR3 is TGTGCCAGCAGTTCTCGCCCCCCGACGGTGACCTACGAGCAGTACTTC. Filled out from reference TRBV28 and TRBJ2-7, the complete variable domain reads DVKVTQSSRYLVKRTGEKVFLECVQDMDHENMFWYRQDPGLGLRLIYFSYDVKMKEKGDIPEGYSVSREKKERFSLILESASTNQTSMYLCASSSRPPTVTYEQYFGPGTRLTVT.

This clonotype has more than one count but fewer than ten. The gene calls are TRBV28 and TRBJ1-4; tentatively, D is TRBD1 (6 bases). V was trimmed by 4 bases and J by 3 bases, leaving 15 bases between them. CDR1 and CDR2 (germline): MDHEN, SYDVKM. This CDR3 has 16 amino acids. The CDR3: CASSSYRDGSNEKLFF. In DNA form, the CDR3 reads TGTGCCAGCAGTTCCTACAGGGACGGGTCTAATGAAAAACTGTTTTTT.

The chain couples TRBV20-1 to TRBJ2-1, with 7 bases that match TRBD2. CDR3 size: 16 residues. From germline, CDR1 is DFQATT and CDR2 SNEGSKA (reference sequence). Trimming removed 3 bases from V and 2 bases from J; junction bases left unmatched: 10. CDR3 DNA: TGCAGTGCTAGGACCCGGGGGGATTTAGCCTACAATGAGCAGTTCTTC. The encoded protein is CSARTRGDLAYNEQFF.

This clonotype showed up many times. The genes are TRBV5-1 and TRBJ2-1; 8 nucleotides line up with TRBD2. CDR3 length: 16 residues. Germline-derived CDR1 and CDR2 are SGHRS and YFSETQ. V lost 4 bases and J lost 3; bases outside the gene matches: 9. The CDR3 DNA is TGCGCCAGCAGCGCTGGGTCTAGCGGGTACTACAATGAGCAGTTCTTC. It translates to CASSAGSSGYYNEQFF.

This clonotype occurred many times. The chain links TRBV29-1 to TRBJ1-4; D gene ambiguous. The germline V gene has CDR1 SQVTM and CDR2 ANQGSEA. The V end was cut by 4 bases, the J end by 0 bases, with 9 bases between. The length of the CDR3 is 14 residues. Here the CDR3 reads CSVVGGSTNEKLFF. Here the CDR3 DNA reads TGCAGCGTTGTTGGCGGATCAACTAATGAAAAACTGTTTTTT.

In this sample, this clonotype turned up a few times. This rearrangement joins TRBV19 to TRBJ1-5; TRBD1 matches 7 bases. Looked up from germline, CDR1 is LNHDA and CDR2 is SQIVND (reference sequence). The CDR3 spans 16 residues. V dropped 4 bases and J dropped 0; count of bases not matched to a gene: 6. CDR3 residues: CASSKGTDFSNQPQHF. The CDR3 DNA follows: TGTGCCAGTAGTAAAGGGACAGACTTTAGCAATCAGCCCCAGCATTTT.

This clonotype was observed a few times. V is TRBV20-1 and J is TRBJ1-2; D remains unclear. The CDR3 covers 12 residues. Germline V gives CDR1 DFQATT, CDR2 SNEGSKA (reference sequence). Trimming stripped 6 bases from V and 4 bases from J, with 12 bases between. The DNA of the CDR3 is TGCAGTGCGCTATTAAAGGGCTATGGCTACACCTTC. Translating it yields CSALLKGYGYTF.

In its sample, this clonotype was seen many times. The J gene is TRBJ2-5, the V gene TRBV9; TRBD2 aligns across 8 bases. The CDR3 covers 15 residues. J lost 0 bases, V lost 4 bases, and 5 bases had no gene match. Germline CDR1 and CDR2: SGDLS and YYNGEE. The CDR3 spells CASSSLAGYQETQYF. In nucleotides, the CDR3 is TGTGCCAGCAGCTCGCTAGCGGGCTACCAAGAGACCCAGTACTTC. Using reference TRBV9 and TRBJ2-5 for the parts outside the CDR3, the full variable domain is DSGVTQTPKHLITATGQRVTLRCSPRSGDLSVYWYQQSLDQGLQFLIQYYNGEERAKGNILERFSAQQFPDLHSELNLSSLELGDSALYFCASSSLAGYQETQYFGPGTRLLVL.

This clonotype was observed a few times. The chain has TRBV20-1 and TRBJ2-2, with a weak D call TRBD2 (5 bases). Germline values: CDR1 DFQATT, CDR2 SNEGSKA (reference sequence). This CDR3 is 13 amino acids long. The V end lost 4 bases, the J end lost 5 bases, and 11 bases lay between the germline ends. The CDR3 here is CSATYTRTGELFF. The CDR3, as DNA: TGCAGTGCTACCTACACTAGGACCGGGGAGCTGTTTTTT.

Regarding this clonotype: A much larger clone is a single base away; this may be a read error. The V call is TRBV29-1, the J call TRBJ2-1; 10 bases align to TRBD2. Per germline, CDR1 SQVTM and CDR2 ANQGSEA. This CDR3 spans 16 amino acids. The V gene end was trimmed by 5 bases and the J gene end by 12 bases; junction bases not matched to a gene: 19. The CDR3 here is CSVWLDLAGAGDVQFF. The CDR3 bases are TGCAGCGTTTGGTTGGATCTAGCGGGAGCGGGAGATGTGCAGTTCTTC.